This T cell receptor beta chain came from a study of siplizumab effects on memory and regulatory T cells. Findings and caveats of the study: Alloreactive CD4+ clones that could be mapped were on average about 64% Treg-derived with siplizumab, against roughly 27% in controls.

CDR1 is KGHSH and CDR2 is LQKENI in the germline V gene. This CDR3 contains 16 residues. V was clipped by 3 bases and J by 2 bases, with 13 bases between them. As concerns this clone: Its antigen is not known.

Each sample yielded 90,000 to 100,000 assayed TCR templates. The data were produced by immunoSEQ multiplex PCR, yet TCRdb's version contains in-frame clones alone and is incomplete. The data hold about 87,000 clones, with approximately 93% observed a single time. The rearrangement joins TRBV18 to TRBJ1-4; no clear D gene. Input material: non-Treg CD4+ T cells sorted from blood. The sequence was collected from a human donor in good health. DNA of the CDR3: TGTGCCAGCTCACCCCCTCTGAGGTCTACTAATGAAAAACTGTTTTTT. Its translation is CASSPPLRSTNEKLFF.